The 16 T cell receptor beta chains given below trace back to one sample, sequenced in a study of cytomegalovirus exposure and HLA in healthy donors. Primers included in the PCR were 60 Vbeta and 13 Jbeta primers. Profiled with immunoSEQ multiplex PCR; TCRdb holds only in-frame clones, not every one. The table has about 140,000 clones, nearly 85% seen once; the top ten hold 3% to 3.5%. Specimen: PBMCs. All receptors come from a male donor in good health and CMV-seronegative.

The chain joins TRBV9 to TRBJ1-2, with a weak D call TRBD1 (6 bases). Germline V gene lookup returns CDR1 SGDLS and CDR2 YYNGEE. V dropped 2 bases and J dropped 3 bases, with 17 bases sitting between them. This CDR3 has 16 amino acids. The CDR3 here is CASSVPRDRPDYGYTF. The CDR3 nucleotides read TGTGCCAGCAGCGTGCCCCGAGACAGGCCAGACTATGGCTACACCTTC.

In this sample, this clone turned up a few times. The J gene is TRBJ2-7, the V gene TRBV5-5, with D tentatively TRBD2 (5 bases). Germline values: CDR1 SGHKS, CDR2 YYEKEE (reference sequence). The CDR3 spans 15 residues. Trimming pared 4 bases from V and 0 bases from J, leaving 14 bases between. The CDR3 spells CASSHITGNSYEQYF. In nucleotides, the CDR3 is TGTGCCAGCAGCCATATTACGGGGAACTCCTACGAGCAGTACTTC.

The sample holds one count of this clone. Mismatch with germline at one junction end may stem from a read error. The V gene is TRBV7-9, the J gene TRBJ2-2; TRBD2 matches at 8 bases. CDR1 and CDR2 from the germline V gene are SEHNR and FQNEAQ (reference sequence). The CDR3 is 16 amino acids. CDR3 nucleotide sequence: TGTTCCAGCAGTCCCGGGGCGACTAGCGTCACCGGGGAGCTGTTTTTT. Protein sequence: CSSSPGATSVTGELFF.

CDR3 sequence (DNA): TGTGCCAGCAGCGCCGGGGGGGTTGGAGCTTTCTTT. It specifies CASSAGGVGAFF. The gene calls are TRBV27 and TRBJ1-1; D is possibly TRBD1 (5 bases). The V end was cut by 6 bases, the J end by 10 bases, with 15 bases between. CDR1 and CDR2 (germline): MNHEY, SMNVEV (reference sequence). The CDR3 length is 12 residues.

The chain joins TRBV5-8 to TRBJ2-5; D might be TRBD1 (5 bases). The germline V and J ends were trimmed by 0 bases and 0 bases, with 12 bases remaining between them. The V gene's germline CDR1 is SGHTS and CDR2 YDEGEE. The CDR3 totals 16 residues. The chain's CDR3 is CASSLDPSGYQETQYF. The CDR3 DNA reads TGTGCCAGCAGCTTGGACCCCTCAGGGTACCAAGAGACCCAGTACTTC.

The V gene is TRBV6-5, the J gene TRBJ2-2, with D possibly matching TRBD2 (7 bases). Germline V CDR1 and CDR2: MNHEY, SVGAGI. This CDR3 is built from 16 residues. The V end was cut by 2 bases, the J end by 1 base, with 11 bases between. The CDR3 DNA is TGTGCCAGCAGTTACGAAGGGGGGGAGAACACCGGGGAGCTGTTTTTT. Its translation: CASSYEGGENTGELFF.

The chain links TRBV5-6 to TRBJ1-1; 8 positions match TRBD1. The CDR3 totals 15 residues. V was clipped by 0 bases and J by 6 bases; unmatched bases: 7. Germline loops: CDR1 SGHDT, CDR2 YYEEEE. CDR3 sequence (DNA): TGTGCCAGCAGCTTGGTGGACAGGGATGGAGCTGAAGCTTTCTTT. Translation gives CASSLVDRDGAEAFF.

This clone was counted a single time. The chain is built from TRBV4-2 and TRBJ1-2; no clear D. Germline-derived CDR1 and CDR2 are LGHNA and YNFKEQ. The CDR3 is 11 residues long. V lost 1 base, J lost 6 bases, and 3 bases lay in between. CDR3 amino acids: CASSQVDGYTF. CDR3 nucleotide sequence: TGTGCCAGCAGCCAAGTAGATGGCTACACCTTC.

The chain couples TRBV2 to TRBJ2-7, with 8 bases aligning to TRBD1. The CDR3 sequence is 14 residues long. After removal of 6 bases from V and 7 bases from J, the junction contained 11 bases not matched to a gene. The germline CDR1 and CDR2 sequences are SNHLY and FYNNEI. The CDR3 reads CASSPLGTGREQYF. The CDR3 nucleotides are TGTGCCAGCAGCCCGCTGGGGACAGGTAGGGAGCAGTACTTC.

The V and J genes are TRBV11-1 and TRBJ2-7; TRBD1 aligns across 8 bases. The CDR3 is made up of 15 amino acids. The J segment lost 3 bases and the V segment lost 1 base, leaving 5 bases of the junction unmatched. Germline V gene data show CDR1 as SGHAT and CDR2 as FQDESV (reference sequence). The CDR3 is CASSLEDREIYEQYF. The CDR3 nucleotides are TGTGCCAGCAGCTTAGAGGACAGGGAAATCTACGAGCAGTACTTC.

The chain recombines TRBV10-3 with TRBJ2-7; 8 bases align to TRBD1. This CDR3 region has 14 residues. Germline CDR1 and CDR2: ENHRY and SYGVKD. The ends lost 2 bases at V and 2 bases at J; junction bases unmatched: 2. CDR3 nucleotide sequence: TGTGCCATCAGTGAGACAGGGGGTACCTACGAGCAGTACTTC. It encodes CAISETGGTYEQYF.

The V and J genes are TRBV9 and TRBJ2-5; TRBD2 aligns across 11 bases. V was pared by 7 bases and J by 2 bases, with 7 bases of the junction left unmatched. The CDR3 is made up of 15 amino acids. The germline V gene encodes CDR1 SGDLS and CDR2 YYNGEE. This CDR3 is CASGPSSGGQETQYF. CDR3 in DNA: TGTGCCAGCGGACCTTCTAGCGGGGGGCAAGAGACCCAGTACTTC.

This chain uses TRBV5-1 with TRBJ2-5; TRBD2 matches at 7 bases. Germline V gives CDR1 SGHRS, CDR2 YFSETQ. The trim removed 7 bases at V and 5 bases at J, leaving 11 bases unmatched. This CDR3 comprises 14 residues. The CDR3 is CASAATGRLETQYF. In nucleotides, the CDR3 is TGCGCCAGCGCGGCGACCGGGAGGTTGGAGACCCAGTACTTC.

The genes are TRBV6-6 and TRBJ2-7; 7 positions match TRBD1. The CDR3 spans 15 residues. Trimming took 7 bases from V and 0 from J; bases not matched to a gene: 9. The V gene's germline CDR1 is MNHNY and CDR2 SVGAGI (reference sequence). CDR3 amino acids: CASNRQGTYSYEQYF. CDR3 nucleotides: TGTGCCAGCAACCGACAGGGTACCTACTCCTACGAGCAGTACTTC.

The CDR3 here is CASSAGTGEIQETQYF. The CDR3 DNA follows: TGTGCCAGCAGCGCCGGGACAGGGGAAATTCAAGAGACCCAGTACTTC. The V gene is TRBV11-3, the J gene TRBJ2-5, with 10 positions matching TRBD1. Germline lookup yields CDR1 SGHNT and CDR2 YENEEA. Germline trimming cut 5 bases from V and 2 bases from J; bases unmatched to any gene: 8. The CDR3 extends over 16 amino acids.

The chain recombines TRBV5-6 with TRBJ2-5, with D perhaps TRBD1 (6 bases). The tail of the sequence fits TRBJ2-7 better, so the J call may be wrong. The CDR3 spans 16 residues. The germline gives CDR1 SGHDT, CDR2 YYEEEE. CDR3 sequence reads: CASSLAGRDIAYEQYF. Here the CDR3 DNA reads TGTGCCAGCAGCTTGGCCGGTAGGGACATCGCCTACGAGCAGTACTTC.